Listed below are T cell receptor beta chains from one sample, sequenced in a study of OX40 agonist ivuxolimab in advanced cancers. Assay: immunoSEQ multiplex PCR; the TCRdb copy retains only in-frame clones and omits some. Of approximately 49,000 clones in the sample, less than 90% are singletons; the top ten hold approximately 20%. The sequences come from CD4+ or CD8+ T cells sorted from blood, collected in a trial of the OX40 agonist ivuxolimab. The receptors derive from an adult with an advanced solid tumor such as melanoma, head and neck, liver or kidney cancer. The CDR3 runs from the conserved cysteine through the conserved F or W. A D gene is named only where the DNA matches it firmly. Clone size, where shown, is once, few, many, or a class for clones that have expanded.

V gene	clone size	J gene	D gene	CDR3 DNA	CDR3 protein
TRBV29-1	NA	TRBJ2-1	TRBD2	TGCAGCGTTGTTCGGGGACTAGCGGGACGTGAGCAGTTCTTC	CSVVRGLAGREQFF
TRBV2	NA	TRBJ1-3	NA	TGTGCCAGCAAGACAGAGAACTTCTCTGGAAACACCATATATTTT	CASKTENFSGNTIYF
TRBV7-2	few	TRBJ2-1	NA	TGTGCCAGCGATGGACCCGACATTGAGCAGTTCTTC	CASDGPDIEQFF
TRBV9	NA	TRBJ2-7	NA	TGTGCCAGCACCGAGGGGGCTAGCGGTTCCTACGAGCAGTACTTC	CASTEGASGSYEQYF
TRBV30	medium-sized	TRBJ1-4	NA	TGTGCCTGGAGTGTACGGGGATCCGACTTAGAAAAACTGTTTTTT	CAWSVRGSDLEKLFF
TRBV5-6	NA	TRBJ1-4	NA	TGTGCCAGCAGCTTGGTGGGGGCAACTAATGAAAAACTGTTTTTT	CASSLVGATNEKLFF
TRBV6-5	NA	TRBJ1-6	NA	TGTGCCAGCAGTTACTCGTTTTCTGGGACCGCAACCCTCCACTTT	CASSYSFSGTATLHF
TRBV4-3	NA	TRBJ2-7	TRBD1	TGCGCCAGCAGCCAAGACCCGGGACAGGGGATCTACGAGCAGTACTTC	CASSQDPGQGIYEQYF
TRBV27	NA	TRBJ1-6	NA	TGTGCCAGCAGTTTATCGTTTTGGGGTGAGAATTCACCCCTCCACTTT	CASSLSFWGENSPLHF
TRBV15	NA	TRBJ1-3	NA	TGTGCCACCAGCAGAGACCTTACCTCTGGAAACACCATATATTTT	CATSRDLTSGNTIYF
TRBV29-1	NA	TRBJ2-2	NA	TGCAGCGTTGAAGAGGTGTCCGGGGAGCTGTTTTTT	CSVEEVSGELFF
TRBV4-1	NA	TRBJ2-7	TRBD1	TGCGCCAGCAGTAGGGGGCTCGAGCAGTACTTC	CASSRGLEQYF
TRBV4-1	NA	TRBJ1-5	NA	TGCGCCAGCAGCCAAGAGGGAGTTCAGCCCCAGCATTTT	CASSQEGVQPQHF
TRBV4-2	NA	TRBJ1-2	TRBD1	TGTGCCAGCAGCCTCTACGACAGGGATAGCTATGGCTACACCTTC	CASSLYDRDSYGYTF
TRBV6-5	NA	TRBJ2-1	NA	TGTGCCAGCAGATCCGGGACACCCTACAATGAGCAGTTCTTC	CASRSGTPYNEQFF
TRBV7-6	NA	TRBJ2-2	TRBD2	TGTGCCAGCAGAAAGACTAGCGGAATAGACACCGGGGAGCTGTTTTTT	CASRKTSGIDTGELFF
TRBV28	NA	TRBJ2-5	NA	TGTGCCAGCAGGGGGCGGGATTTCGGGGAGACCCAGTACTTC	CASRGRDFGETQYF
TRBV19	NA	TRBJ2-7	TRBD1	TGTGCCAGTAGTCAATCGGGACAGCAGAACTACGAGCAGTACTTC	CASSQSGQQNYEQYF
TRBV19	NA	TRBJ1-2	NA	TGTGCCAGTAGGAGATCCGGACAGCTCTACGGAGGCTACACCTTC	CASRRSGQLYGGYTF
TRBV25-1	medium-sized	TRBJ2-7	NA	TGTGCCAGCACCCAGGACCTCCCCGAGCAGTACTTC	CASTQDLPEQYF
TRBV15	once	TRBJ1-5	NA	TGTGCCACCAGCAGAGATAACAGGGGCAATCAGCCCCAGCATTTT	CATSRDNRGNQPQHF
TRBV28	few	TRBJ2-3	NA	TGTGCCAGCAGTTTTGGGGGGAGCACAGATACGCAGTATTTT	CASSFGGSTDTQYF
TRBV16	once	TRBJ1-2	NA	TGTGCCAGCAGCCAATTGTCAGTCTATGGCTACACCTTC	CASSQLSVYGYTF
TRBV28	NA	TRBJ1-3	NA	TGTGCCAGCAGCCCCCCCCCAGGGAGAAACACCATATATTTT	CASSPPPGRNTIYF
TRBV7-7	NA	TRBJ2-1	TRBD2	TGTGCCAGCAGCCCCGGGACTAGCGGGAACAATGAGCAGTTCTTC	CASSPGTSGNNEQFF
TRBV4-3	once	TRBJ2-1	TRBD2	TGCGCCAGCAGCCAAGGGAGCGGGGGGGCGCATGAGCAGTTCTTC	CASSQGSGGAHEQFF
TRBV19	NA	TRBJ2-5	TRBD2	TGTGCCAGTAGTATATCCCCAGGGACTAGCGGGGAGGATGAGACCCAGTACTTC	CASSISPGTSGEDETQYF
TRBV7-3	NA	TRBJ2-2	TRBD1	TGTGCCAGCAGCTCTTTCTCTGGACAGGGCGGCGCCGGGGAGCTGTTTTTT	CASSSFSGQGGAGELFF
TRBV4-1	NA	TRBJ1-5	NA	TGCGCCAGCAGCCAAGTATCGGCGGGGAGCAATCAGCCCCAGCATTTT	CASSQVSAGSNQPQHF
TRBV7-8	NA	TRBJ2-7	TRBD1	TGTGCCAGCAGCCCGGGGACAGCCTGGTTCGAGCAGTACTTC	CASSPGTAWFEQYF
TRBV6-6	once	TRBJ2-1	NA	TGTGCCAGCAGGTACAATACGGGGCGCTCCTACAATGAGCAGTTCTTC	CASRYNTGRSYNEQFF
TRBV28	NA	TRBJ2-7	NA	TGTGCCAGCAGTTCTAACTACAGGGTGCCCGCCTACGAGCAGTACTTC	CASSSNYRVPAYEQYF
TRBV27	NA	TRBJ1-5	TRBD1	TGTGCCAGCAGTTTAAGTATCATCGGCAGGGGGCTAAATCAGCCCCAGCATTTT	CASSLSIIGRGLNQPQHF
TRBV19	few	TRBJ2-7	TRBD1	TGTGCCAGTAGTATAGCTGCCGGACAGGGCTACGAGCAGTACTTC	CASSIAAGQGYEQYF
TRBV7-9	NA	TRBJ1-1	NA	TGTGCCAGCAGCTTAAATGGGGGGCAAGAAGCTTTCTTT	CASSLNGGQEAFF
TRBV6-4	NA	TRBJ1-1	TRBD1	TGTGCCAGCAGTACTACAGGGGGAACTGAAGCTTTCTTT	CASSTTGGTEAFF
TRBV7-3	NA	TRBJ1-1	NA	TGTGCCAGCAGCTTAGGGGGGGCAGGCACTGAAGCTTTCTTT	CASSLGGAGTEAFF
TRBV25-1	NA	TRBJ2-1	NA	TGTGCCAGCAGCCCACTAGGGGGCAATGAGCAGTTCTTC	CASSPLGGNEQFF